This T cell receptor (beta chain) was sequenced during a study of T-cell reconstitution after alpha-beta-depleted transplantation in children. Germline CDR1 SGHTA, CDR2 FQGNSA. The V end lost 4 bases, the J end lost 9 bases, and 16 bases lay between the germline ends. The CDR3 contains 13 residues. Library preparation (for TCRbeta) was performed with unique molecular identifiers. TCRdb reprocessed the PCR reads with MiXCR, giving one entry per CDR3 protein. Of roughly 220,000 distinct CDR3 sequences in the sample, 9.5% to 15% were seen once. The table lists this clonotype with many counts. The sequenced sample was PBMCs from the stem cell graft donor, obtained from the stem cell graft. The chain employs TRBV7-2 and TRBJ2-7; possible D gene TRBD2, 5 bases. The TCR originated in a human donor who donated a stem cell graft to a child with acute lymphoblastic leukemia. In nucleotides, the CDR3 is TGTGCCAGCAGCTCAGTTACTAGTTCCGTGCAGTACTTC. Residues: CASSSVTSSVQYF. The whole variable domain, filled in from reference TRBV7-2 and TRBJ2-7, reads GAGVSQSPSNKVTEKGKDVELRCDPISGHTALYWYRQSLGQGLEFLIYFQGNSAPDKSGLPSDRFSAERTGGSVSTLTIQRTQQEDSAVYLCASSSVTSSVQYFGPGTRLTVT.